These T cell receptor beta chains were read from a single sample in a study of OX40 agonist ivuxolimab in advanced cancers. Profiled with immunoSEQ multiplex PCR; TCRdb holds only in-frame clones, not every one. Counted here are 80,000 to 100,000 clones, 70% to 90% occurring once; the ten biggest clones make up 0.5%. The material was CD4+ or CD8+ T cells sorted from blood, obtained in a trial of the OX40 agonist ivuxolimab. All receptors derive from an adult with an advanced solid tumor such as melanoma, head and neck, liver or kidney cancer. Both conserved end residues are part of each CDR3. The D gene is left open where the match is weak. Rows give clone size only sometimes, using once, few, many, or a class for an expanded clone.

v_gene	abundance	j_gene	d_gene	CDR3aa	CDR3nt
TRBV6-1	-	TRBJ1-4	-	CASSEYGTREEKLFF	TGTGCCAGCAGTGAGTACGGGACGCGGGAAGAAAAACTGTTTTTT
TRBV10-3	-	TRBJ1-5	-	CATRLAGLNQPQHF	TGTGCCACCCGGCTTGCAGGCCTCAATCAGCCCCAGCATTTT
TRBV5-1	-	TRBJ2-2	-	CASSSTTGSGELFF	TGCGCCAGCAGCTCTACTACAGGGTCCGGGGAGCTGTTTTTT
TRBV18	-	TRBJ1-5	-	CASSPDLGFSNQPQHF	TGTGCCAGCTCACCGGATCTGGGGTTTAGCAATCAGCCCCAGCATTTT
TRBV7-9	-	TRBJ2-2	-	CASSPHTDTGELFF	TGTGCCAGCAGCCCCCACACGGACACCGGGGAGCTGTTTTTT
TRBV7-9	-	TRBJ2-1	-	CASSKNREYNEQFF	TGTGCCAGCAGCAAAAACAGGGAATACAATGAGCAGTTCTTC
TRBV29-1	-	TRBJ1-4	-	CSAFHNEKLFF	TGCAGCGCATTTCACAATGAAAAACTGTTTTTT
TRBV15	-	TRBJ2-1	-	CATSRGTPNYNNKQFF	TGTGCCACCAGCAGAGGGACACCTAATTACAATAATAAGCAGTTCTTC
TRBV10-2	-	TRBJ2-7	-	CASSDGPYEQYF	TGCGCCAGCAGTGACGGACCCTACGAGCAGTACTTC
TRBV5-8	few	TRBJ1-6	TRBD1	CASSHSTQGGIFSPLHF	TGTGCCAGCAGCCATTCCACCCAGGGGGGGATATTTTCACCCCTCCACTTT
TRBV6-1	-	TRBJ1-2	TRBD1	CASSQQGFNYGYTF	TGTGCCAGCAGTCAACAGGGGTTTAACTATGGCTACACCTTC
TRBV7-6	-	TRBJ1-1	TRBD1	CASSSRQGGTEAFF	TGTGCCAGCAGCTCACGACAGGGAGGTACTGAAGCTTTCTTT
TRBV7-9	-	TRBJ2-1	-	CASRLRALDQHEQFF	TGTGCCAGCAGGCTCCGGGCCCTGGACCAGCATGAGCAGTTCTTC
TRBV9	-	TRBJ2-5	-	CASGAGPPWETQYF	TGTGCCAGCGGGGCCGGACCCCCATGGGAGACCCAGTACTTC
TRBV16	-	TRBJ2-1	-	CASSHPLGNEQFF	TGTGCCAGCAGCCACCCGTTAGGGAATGAGCAGTTCTTC
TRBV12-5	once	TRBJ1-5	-	CASGLARLGQPQHF	TGTGCTAGTGGTTTGGCGAGGCTCGGACAGCCCCAGCATTTT
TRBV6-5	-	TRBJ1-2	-	CASSYGEGRGYGYTF	TGTGCCAGCAGTTACGGGGAAGGGCGGGGCTATGGCTACACCTTC
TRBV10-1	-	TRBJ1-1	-	CASSDPRGGNTEAFF	TGCGCCAGCAGTGATCCTAGGGGGGGGAACACTGAAGCTTTCTTT
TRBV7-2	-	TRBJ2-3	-	CASSPLGVDTQYF	TGTGCCAGCAGCCCTCTCGGGGTAGATACGCAGTATTTT
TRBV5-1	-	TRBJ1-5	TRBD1	CASSPGTGGPYQPQHF	TGCGCCAGCAGCCCCGGGACAGGGGGCCCTTACCAGCCCCAGCATTTT
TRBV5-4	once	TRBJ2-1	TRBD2	CASSGTSGGYNEQFF	TGTGCCAGCAGCGGAACTAGCGGGGGGTACAATGAGCAGTTCTTC
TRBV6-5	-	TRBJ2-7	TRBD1	CASRTGQQTYEQYF	TGTGCCAGCAGGACGGGACAGCAGACCTACGAGCAGTACTTC
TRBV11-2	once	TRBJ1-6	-	CASSLYRVSDSPLHF	TGTGCCAGCAGCCTCTACAGGGTTTCGGATTCACCCCTCCACTTT
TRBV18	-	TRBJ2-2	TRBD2	CASSLSAGVNTGELFF	TGTGCCAGCTCACTGTCTGCGGGGGTGAACACCGGGGAGCTGTTTTTT
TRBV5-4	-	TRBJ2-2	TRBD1	CASSEGTGGVIGELFF	TGTGCCAGCAGCGAGGGGACAGGGGGCGTTATCGGGGAGCTGTTTTTT
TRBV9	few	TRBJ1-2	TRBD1	CASSAGQAYGYTF	TGTGCCAGCAGCGCGGGACAGGCCTATGGCTACACCTTC
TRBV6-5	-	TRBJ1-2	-	CASSREPPVRGYTF	TGTGCCAGCAGTCGGGAACCACCGGTGAGGGGCTACACCTTC
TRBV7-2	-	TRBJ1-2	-	CASSTRTNYGYTF	TGTGCCAGCAGCACCAGGACTAACTATGGCTACACCTTC
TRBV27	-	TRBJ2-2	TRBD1	CASSFRDRKNTGELFF	TGTGCCAGCAGTTTCAGGGACAGGAAGAACACCGGGGAGCTGTTTTTT
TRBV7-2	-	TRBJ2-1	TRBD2	CASSPHLLGGIDEQFF	TGTGCCAGCAGCCCCCATCTACTGGGGGGGATAGATGAGCAGTTCTTC
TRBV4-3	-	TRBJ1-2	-	CASSSILDGYTF	TGCGCCAGCAGCTCCATCCTGGATGGCTACACCTTC
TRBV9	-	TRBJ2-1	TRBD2	CASSRSGGALGNEQFF	TGTGCCAGCAGCCGGAGCGGGGGGGCCCTTGGCAATGAGCAGTTCTTC
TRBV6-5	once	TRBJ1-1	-	CASSYAENTEAFF	TGTGCCAGCAGTTACGCGGAGAACACTGAAGCTTTCTTT
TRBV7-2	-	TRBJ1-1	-	CASSLGIFMNTEAFF	TGTGCCAGCAGCTTAGGCATTTTCATGAACACTGAAGCTTTCTTT
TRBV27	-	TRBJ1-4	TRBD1	CASSRTGGTGKLFF	TGTGCCAGCAGTCGGACAGGGGGAACGGGAAAACTGTTTTTT
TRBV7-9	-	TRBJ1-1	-	CARRGEGEDTEAFF	TGTGCCAGGCGAGGGGAGGGGGAGGACACTGAAGCTTTCTTT
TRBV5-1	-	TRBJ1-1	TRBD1	CASSLKGTGRKNTEAFF	TGCGCCAGCAGTCTAAAGGGGACAGGGAGGAAGAACACTGAAGCTTTCTTT
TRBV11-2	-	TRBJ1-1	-	CASRGRATEAFF	TGTGCCAGCAGGGGCAGGGCTACTGAAGCTTTCTTT
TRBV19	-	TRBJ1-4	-	CASSVYWGGDEKLFF	TGTGCCAGCTCCGTTTATTGGGGTGGGGATGAAAAACTGTTTTTT
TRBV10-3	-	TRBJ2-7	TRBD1	CAISAGTGGLTYEQYF	TGTGCCATCAGTGCCGGGACAGGGGGTCTCACCTACGAGCAGTACTTC
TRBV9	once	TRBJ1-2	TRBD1	CASSPQQGALVGYTF	TGTGCCAGCAGCCCTCAACAGGGGGCGTTGGTTGGCTACACCTTC
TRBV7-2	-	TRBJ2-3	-	CASSLGVRTQYF	TGTGCCAGCAGCTTAGGGGTACGGACGCAGTATTTT
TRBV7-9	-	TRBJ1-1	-	CASSLTGAHTEAFF	TGTGCCAGCAGCTTAACAGGAGCCCACACTGAAGCTTTCTTT
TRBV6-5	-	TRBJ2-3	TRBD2	CASSYGGGAGDTQYF	TGTGCCAGCAGTTACGGCGGGGGGGCTGGAGATACGCAGTATTTT
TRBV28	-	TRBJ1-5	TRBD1	CATDGQGVQPQHF	TGTGCCACCGACGGACAGGGGGTTCAGCCCCAGCATTTT
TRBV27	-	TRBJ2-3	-	CASSPSWVEDTQYF	TGTGCCAGCAGTCCCTCCTGGGTTGAGGATACGCAGTATTTT
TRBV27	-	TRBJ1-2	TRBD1	CASSLWASGTGGGGGYTF	TGTGCCAGCAGTTTATGGGCCTCCGGGACAGGGGGCGGAGGTGGCTACACCTTC
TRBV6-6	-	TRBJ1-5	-	CASSYSTSNQPQHF	TGTGCCAGCAGTTACTCGACTAGCAATCAGCCCCAGCATTTT
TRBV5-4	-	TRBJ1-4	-	CASSLRGRGREKLFF	TGTGCCAGCAGCTTAAGGGGTAGGGGTAGGGAAAAACTGTTTTTT
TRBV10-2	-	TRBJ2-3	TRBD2	CASSESGRGTSTDTQYF	TGCGCCAGCAGTGAGTCGGGGCGGGGGACTAGCACAGATACGCAGTATTTT
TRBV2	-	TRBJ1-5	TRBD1	CASRRAGTGGLYSNQPQHF	TGTGCCAGCAGAAGAGCCGGGACAGGGGGCCTTTATAGCAATCAGCCCCAGCATTTT
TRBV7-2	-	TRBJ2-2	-	CASSLGVHGELFF	TGTGCCAGCAGCTTAGGGGTTCACGGGGAGCTGTTTTTT
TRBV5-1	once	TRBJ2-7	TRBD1	CASSQEPTGNDEQYF	TGCGCCAGCAGCCAGGAACCGACAGGGAACGACGAGCAGTACTTC
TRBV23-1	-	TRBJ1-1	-	CASSQLSKRAEEKNTEAFF	TGCGCCAGCAGTCAGCTTTCGAAGAGGGCCGAAGAGAAGAACACTGAAGCTTTCTTT
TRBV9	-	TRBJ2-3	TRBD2	CASSIGLAADTQYF	TGTGCCAGCAGCATAGGGCTAGCGGCAGATACGCAGTATTTT
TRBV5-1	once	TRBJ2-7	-	CASSLAGSSYEQYF	TGCGCCAGCAGCCTGGCTGGGAGCTCCTACGAGCAGTACTTC
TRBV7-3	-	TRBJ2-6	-	CASGQGPSGANVLTF	TGTGCCAGCGGGCAGGGTCCTTCTGGGGCCAACGTCCTGACTTTC
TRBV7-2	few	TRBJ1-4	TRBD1	CASGQGGTNEKLFF	TGTGCCAGCGGACAGGGAGGGACTAATGAAAAACTGTTTTTT
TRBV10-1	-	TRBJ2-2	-	CASSDSSRGTGELFF	TGCGCCAGCAGTGATAGCTCTAGAGGGACCGGGGAGCTGTTTTTT
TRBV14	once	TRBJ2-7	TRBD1	CASSQVRGLEQYF	TGTGCCAGCAGCCAAGTGAGGGGGCTTGAGCAGTACTTC